Included here is one T cell receptor (beta chain) sequence, with context. These data belong to a study of cytomegalovirus exposure and HLA in healthy donors. After removal of 6 bases from V and 11 bases from J, the junction contained 8 bases not matched to a gene. Germline CDR1 is KGHSH and CDR2 is LQKENI. This CDR3 spans 12 amino acids. Both 60 Vbeta primers and 13 Jbeta primers went into the PCR. The repertoire was sequenced with immunoSEQ multiplex PCR; TCRdb's copy has only in-frame clones and lacks some. Of about 92,000 clones listed, 55% to 75% are singletons. The chain has TRBV18 and TRBJ2-3, with TRBD2 matching 7 bases. Sequenced sample: PBMCs. The sequence came from a man over 45 in good health and CMV-seronegative. The CDR3 sequence: CASSRRGVGQYF. The CDR3 DNA reads as TGTGCCAGCTCCCGCCGGGGGGTCGGGCAGTATTTT.